This T cell receptor (beta chain) came from a study of T cells in Graves' hyperthyroidism and ophthalmopathy. Trimming took 3 bases from V and 8 from J; bases not matched to a gene: 7. This CDR3 comprises 14 residues. CDR1 and CDR2 from the germline V gene are SGHNT and YYREEE (reference sequence). This clonotype appeared a few times. The CDR3 regions of TCR beta were amplified from RNA transcripts. Carried out on the TCR CDR3, a first-round RT-PCR used the HTBI primer set. MiXCR was run by TCRdb on the multiplex PCR reads, yielding one entry per CDR3 protein. The sample yields hundreds of thousands of distinct CDR3 sequences, roughly 14% seen once.

This TCR came from a man younger than 35 with Graves' ophthalmopathy. Sequenced sample: blood. The chain links TRBV5-4 to TRBJ2-1; 8 nucleotides agree with TRBD2. As DNA, the CDR3 is TGTGCCAGCAGCTACCCAGCGGGAGACTATGAGCAGTTCTTC. Residues: CASSYPAGDYEQFF.